These 25 T cell receptor beta chains share one sample of origin, sequenced in a study of cytomegalovirus exposure and HLA in healthy donors. A multiplex PCR was run with 60 Vbeta primers and 13 Jbeta primers. Libraries were prepared by immunoSEQ multiplex PCR; TCRdb keeps only in-frame clonotypes and omits some of them. This sample has 150,000 to 200,000 clones, with roughly four fifths found just once. The sample consisted of PBMCs. The origin of the receptors is a man aged 50-60 years in good health and CMV-seronegative.

The sample holds a few counts of this clone. V usage is TRBV5-3 and J usage is TRBJ2-5; the match to TRBD2 covers 7 bases. TRBV5-3 is classed as an ORF, of uncertain function. J was trimmed by 3 bases and V by 8 bases; bases with no gene match: 10. The CDR3 extends over 14 amino acids. The CDR3 sequence is CARSTLGGKETQYF. DNA for the CDR3: TGTGCCAGGAGTACTTTGGGGGGGAAAGAGACCCAGTACTTC.

The V and J genes are TRBV7-2 and TRBJ2-2; 8 bases agree with TRBD1. There are 16 residues in the CDR3. The germline V gene encodes CDR1 SGHTA and CDR2 FQGNSA. V lost 5 bases to trimming and J lost 2 bases; unmatched junction nucleotides: 7. CDR3 residues: CASSPQGAPNTGELFF. CDR3 DNA sequence: TGTGCCAGCAGCCCTCAGGGGGCCCCTAACACCGGGGAGCTGTTTTTT. The full variable domain, rest sourced from reference TRBV7-2 and TRBJ2-2, is GAGVSQSPSNKVTEKGKDVELRCDPISGHTALYWYRQSLGQGLEFLIYFQGNSAPDKSGLPSDRFSAERTGGSVSTLTIQRTQQEDSAVYLCASSPQGAPNTGELFFGEGSRLTVL.

The chain recombines TRBV6-6 with TRBJ2-7; 7 nucleotides agree with TRBD1. V dropped 5 bases and J dropped 0; count of bases not matched to a gene: 10. This CDR3 contains 16 residues. Germline CDR1 and CDR2: MNHNY and SVGAGI (reference sequence). The chain's CDR3 is CASSIGPGGSSYEQYF. The CDR3 DNA is TGTGCCAGCAGTATCGGACCAGGGGGAAGCTCCTACGAGCAGTACTTC.

The chain links TRBV7-3 to TRBJ2-7; possibly TRBD2 for D (6 bases). Between the trimmed V and J ends, which lost 4 bases and 2 bases, there was a span of 15 bases. CDR1 SGHTA and CDR2 FQGTGA come from the germline V gene. This CDR3 comprises 15 residues. Here the CDR3 DNA reads TGTGCCAGCAGCTCTGTCGTCGGGGGACCCTACGAGCAGTACTTC. It is translated as CASSSVVGGPYEQYF.

This chain uses TRBV7-2 with TRBJ2-7; 9 nucleotides match TRBD1. Trimming removed 5 bases from V and 1 base from J; junction bases left unmatched: 9. Per the germline V gene, CDR1 is SGHTA and CDR2 is FQGNSA. The length of the CDR3 is 16 residues. The CDR3: CASSPWDRVGSYEQYF. The CDR3 DNA is TGTGCCAGCAGCCCCTGGGACAGGGTAGGGTCCTACGAGCAGTACTTC.

The chain uses TRBV7-2 and TRBJ2-5, with 7 bases lining up with TRBD1. The CDR3 is 14 residues long. Trimming at V came to 4 bases and at J to 5 bases, leaving 7 bases not matched to a gene. The V gene's germline CDR1 is SGHTA and CDR2 FQGNSA. The CDR3 sequence: CASSYRRGQETQYF. CDR3 nucleotide sequence: TGTGCCAGCAGCTACCGAAGGGGACAGGAGACCCAGTACTTC.

The chain links TRBV4-3 to TRBJ2-5; TRBD1 agrees at 7 bases. There are 16 residues in the CDR3. V shed 0 bases, J shed 4 bases, and the junction held 8 bases outside the gene matches. From germline, CDR1 is LGHNA and CDR2 YSLEER. The CDR3 sequence is CASSQEGARGLETQYF. As DNA, the CDR3 is TGCGCCAGCAGCCAAGAAGGGGCCAGGGGGTTAGAGACCCAGTACTTC.

This chain links TRBV15 with TRBJ2-1; 8 positions agree with TRBD2. V was pared by 3 bases and J by 9 bases, with 7 bases of the junction left unmatched. Germline V CDR1 and CDR2: LNHNV, YYDKDF (reference sequence). There are 14 residues in the CDR3. CDR3 sequence reads: CATSRAGTSPEQFF. The CDR3 coding sequence is TGTGCCACCAGCAGGGCCGGGACTAGTCCTGAGCAGTTCTTC.

This clone was recorded a few times. The chain combines TRBV30 with TRBJ1-1; D not certain. Trimming stripped 0 bases from V and 8 bases from J, with 22 bases between. Germline V CDR1 and CDR2: GTSNPN, SVGIG (reference sequence). This CDR3 spans 16 amino acids. CDR3 in DNA: TGTGCCTGGAGTGTACTCCTCTTGAGGGCTTCATCCGAAGCTTTCTTT. Protein: CAWSVLLLRASSEAFF.

J is TRBJ2-7 and V is TRBV5-8; D ambiguous. The V gene's germline CDR1 is SGHTS and CDR2 YDEGEE. Between the trimmed V and J ends, which lost 4 bases and 4 bases, there was a span of 9 bases. The CDR3 runs to 12 residues. The chain's CDR3 is CASSISRYEQYF. CDR3 nucleotide sequence: TGTGCCAGCAGCATTAGCAGATACGAGCAGTACTTC.

This clone appeared a single time. The chain has TRBV6-1 and TRBJ1-6, with 8 bases matching TRBD1. The germline V gene has CDR1 MNHNS and CDR2 SASEGT. J lost 6 bases, V lost 2 bases, and 12 bases had no gene match. The CDR3 has 18 residues. CDR3 sequence reads: CASSEKQGGPLRNSPLHF. CDR3 nucleotide sequence: TGTGCCAGCAGTGAAAAACAGGGGGGCCCTCTTCGTAATTCACCCCTCCACTTT.

The chain combines TRBV7-2 with TRBJ2-7, with 7 bases identical to TRBD1. The CDR3 contains 17 residues. The J segment lost 3 bases and the V segment lost 1 base, leaving 12 bases of the junction unmatched. In germline, CDR1 is SGHTA, CDR2 FQGNSA. In DNA form, the CDR3 reads TGTGCCAGCAGCTTAGTATTAGGGGGCCAAAAGGTCTACGAGCAGTACTTC. It translates to CASSLVLGGQKVYEQYF.

The gene calls are TRBV7-9 and TRBJ1-2, with D perhaps TRBD1 (5 bases). Trimming took off 2 bases at V and 2 bases at J, with 12 bases between the two ends. Germline CDR1 is SEHNR and CDR2 is FQNEAQ (reference sequence). The CDR3 contains 15 residues. CDR3 loop: CASSLRGRANYGYTF. CDR3 coding DNA: TGTGCCAGCAGCTTAAGAGGCAGGGCAAACTATGGCTACACCTTC. Together with reference TRBV7-9 and TRBJ1-2, the CDR3 gives the full variable domain: DTGVSQNPRHKITKRGQNVTFRCDPISEHNRLYWYRQTLGQGPEFLTYFQNEAQLEKSRLLSDRFSAERPKGSFSTLEIQRTEQGDSAMYLCASSLRGRANYGYTFGSGTRLTVV.

The chain links TRBV6-5 to TRBJ1-2; TRBD1 matches 7 bases. In germline, CDR1 is MNHEY, CDR2 SVGAGI. The junction had 4 bases not matched to a gene; V was cut back by 5 bases and J by 7 bases. This CDR3 has 12 amino acids. Here the CDR3 reads CASSPQGGGYTF. CDR3 sequence (DNA): TGTGCCAGCAGTCCCCAGGGGGGTGGCTACACCTTC.

V usage is TRBV4-2 and J usage is TRBJ1-2; the D gene is possibly TRBD1 (6 bases). CDR1 and CDR2 (germline): LGHNA, YNFKEQ. Trimming removed 4 bases from V and 5 bases from J, with 14 bases in between. This CDR3 contains 14 residues. CDR3 amino acids: CASSLHGQQYGYTF. CDR3 bases: TGTGCCAGCAGCCTTCATGGACAGCAGTATGGCTACACCTTC.

The chain carries TRBV7-2 and TRBJ2-3, with 13 bases matching TRBD2. Trimming removed 5 bases from V and 1 base from J; junction bases left unmatched: 3. Germline CDR1 and CDR2: SGHTA and FQGNSA. This CDR3 comprises 16 residues. CDR3 residues: CASSRLAGGGTDTQYF. CDR3 nucleotides: TGTGCCAGCAGCCGACTAGCGGGGGGCGGCACAGATACGCAGTATTTT.

This clone was counted only a few times. The genes are TRBV27 and TRBJ2-3; perhaps TRBD2 as D (5 bases). Germline CDR1 is MNHEY and CDR2 is SMNVEV (reference sequence). Trimming cost V 5 bases and J 3 bases, with 15 bases left between them. This CDR3 has 15 amino acids. The CDR3 is CASSLRFGGTDTQYF. The CDR3, as DNA: TGTGCCAGCAGTCTTAGGTTCGGCGGGACAGATACGCAGTATTTT.

In its sample, this clone was seen a few times. V usage is TRBV12-2 and J usage is TRBJ2-2; the D call TRBD2 from the table was never checked on the DNA. TRBV12-2 is flagged as a pseudogene. The CDR3 has 15 amino acids. CDR3 sequence (DNA): TGTGCAAGTCGCTTAGGAGGCAGAGGGTCGGCGGAGCTGTTTTTT. Protein sequence: CASRLGGRGSAELFF.

This clone has just one count. The chain employs TRBV7-9 and TRBJ1-2; perhaps TRBD1 as D (6 bases). The V end was cut by 0 bases, the J end by 7 bases, with 15 bases between. CDR3 length: 15 amino acids. Germline values: CDR1 SEHNR, CDR2 FQNEAQ (reference sequence). The CDR3 region has the DNA TGTGCCAGCAGCTTAGCGCAGGGGCTGTCAAGTGGCTACACCTTC. This translates into CASSLAQGLSSGYTF.

The V gene is TRBV6-1, the J gene TRBJ2-7; a possible D gene is TRBD1 (6 bases). Germline V gene lookup returns CDR1 MNHNS and CDR2 SASEGT. With 7 bases removed from V and 8 bases from J, the gap between germline ends came to 24 bases. The CDR3 is 15 amino acids. Here the CDR3 DNA reads TGTGCCAGCATTCTGGGGGCCATCCGGGACCAACAGCAGTACTTC. Protein sequence: CASILGAIRDQQQYF.

The chain is built from TRBV6-6 and TRBJ2-6, with TRBD1 identical over 7 bases. V trimming: 6 bases; J trimming: 0 bases; junction bases outside the gene matches: 2. CDR3 length: 15 amino acids. Germline-derived CDR1 and CDR2 are MNHNY and SVGAGI (reference sequence). CDR3 region: CASRPGGSGANVLTF. CDR3 DNA sequence: TGTGCCAGCAGACCAGGGGGCTCTGGGGCCAACGTCCTGACTTTC.

The DNA for the CDR3 is TGTGCCTGGAAGAAGACTAGAGGCACCGGGGAGCTGTTTTTT. Protein sequence: CAWKKTRGTGELFF. The chain combines TRBV30 with TRBJ2-2, with D maybe TRBD2 (6 bases). V shed 4 bases and J shed 4 bases, with 13 bases lying between them. Germline V lookup: CDR1 GTSNPN, CDR2 SVGIG (reference sequence). The CDR3 has 14 residues.

This clone was recorded only once. This rearrangement joins TRBV28 to TRBJ2-1, with TRBD2 matching over 9 bases. CDR3 length equals 16 residues. V shed 7 bases and J 4 bases; nucleotides not matched to a gene: 11. Germline V gives CDR1 MDHEN, CDR2 SYDVKM. DNA of the CDR3: TGTGCCAGCACCCCGCCCAGCGGGAGGAAATACAATGAGCAGTTCTTC. Its translation: CASTPPSGRKYNEQFF.

V is TRBV27 and J is TRBJ2-1, with D tentatively TRBD2 (5 bases). Germline assignment: CDR1 MNHEY and CDR2 SMNVEV (reference sequence). The CDR3 length is 14 residues. V was pared by 1 base and J by 12 bases, with 16 bases between. The DNA for the CDR3 is TGTGCCAGCAGTTTATTAGGTGAGGTTGCGGGGCAGTTCTTC. Translated: CASSLLGEVAGQFF.

The chain is built from TRBV6-5 and TRBJ1-4; no clear D gene. Germline lookup yields CDR1 MNHEY and CDR2 SVGAGI. V was trimmed by 6 bases and J by 10 bases, leaving 18 bases between them. The CDR3 extends over 14 amino acids. The CDR3: CASRPDRERGKLFF. The CDR3 DNA follows: TGTGCCAGCAGACCCGATCGGGAACGCGGAAAACTGTTTTTT.